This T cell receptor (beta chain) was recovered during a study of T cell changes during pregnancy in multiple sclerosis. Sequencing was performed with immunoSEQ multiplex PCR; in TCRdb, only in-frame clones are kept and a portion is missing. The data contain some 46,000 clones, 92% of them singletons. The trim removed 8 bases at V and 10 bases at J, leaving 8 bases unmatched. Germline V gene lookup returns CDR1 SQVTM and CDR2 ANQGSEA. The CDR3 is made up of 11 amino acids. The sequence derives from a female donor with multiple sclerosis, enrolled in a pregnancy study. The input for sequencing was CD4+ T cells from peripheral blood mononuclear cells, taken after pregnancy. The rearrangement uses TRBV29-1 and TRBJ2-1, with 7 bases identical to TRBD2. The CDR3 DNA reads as TGCAGCTTCCGACTAGCTTGGGAGCAGTTCTTC. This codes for CSFRLAWEQFF.